The following is a T cell receptor beta chain sequence with its context. Its antigen remains unidentified. Base qualities are not provided; no much larger clone lies one nucleotide away. Each collaborating institution followed its own protocols to collect whole blood in K2EDTA tubes. For TCRbeta analysis, collaborators shipped samples as frozen whole blood, isolated PBMCs, or DNA extracted from either of those sample types. TCRbeta CDR3 regions were amplified from genomic DNA by means of the immunoSEQ Assay, a bias-controlled multiplex PCR. The authors' pipeline ran thus. The number of nucleated cells in each sample was estimated from the amplification of reference gene primers within the assay. To quantify the absolute abundance of each unique TCRbeta CDR3 rearrangement, sequence reads were collapsed and filtered. Productive Simpson clonality was computed per sample as the square root of Simpson's diversity index over productive rearrangements. Drawn from immuneACCESS, this table holds only the in-frame rearrangements with V and J called that TCRdb kept. Clones are partly lost; checked studies trace under half to an unresolved V gene and leave the rest unexplained. V and J calls and clone size are as listed in that table; D and trimming were resolved from the DNA. Recorded for this sample are tens of thousands of clones; 90% of them occurred a single time. 2.7% of the sample belongs to the ten largest clones.

Including cysteine and phenylalanine, the CDR3 has 15 amino acids. Just CDR3 DNA is preserved here, 45 bases in frame from base 1. The V end gives up 2 bases and the J end 7 bases, leaving 10 bases in the junction not matched to a gene. The germline V gene encodes CDR1 LGHDT and CDR2 YNNKEL (reference sequence). This sample is drawn from a study of blood T cell repertoires in COVID-19 (dated by TCRdb to the early 2020s). Regarding the complete study: Samples covering the acute and convalescent phases of COVID-19 were provided by collaborators in the United States, Italy and Spain. A freely available public database, intended as a resource for researchers studying the immune response to SARS-CoV-2, is where the repertoires were released. The material from the prospective study consisted of cDNA or gDNA derived from T cells, B-cell-depleted T cells, or PBMCs. The samples were drawn from the first 160 participants of the ongoing ImmuneRACE study and from 1,254 subjects provided by 6 global collaborators. The dataset comprised deeply sampled blood TCRbeta repertoires from subjects exposed to, actively infected with, or recovered from COVID-19. Sample metadata almost always included a de-identified subject ID, COVID-19 status, age in years and sex. HLA class I and class II types, where available, came from metadata supplied by the sample provider rather than from assay-based typing.

General findings and caveats noted by the study authors: Clinical and demographic metadata were provided uncurated, with the amount varying by source and participant.

The TCR comes from a man between 65 and 80 years old with acute or convalescent COVID-19. The chain is encoded by TRBV3-1 (or the pseudogene TRBV3-2) joined to TRBJ1-2; 7 junctional bases match TRBD1. Source material: peripheral blood. The CDR3 reads CASSQLSTGSLGYTF. The DNA is TGTGCCAGCAGCCAACTCTCGACAGGGAGTCTTGGCTACACCTTC.